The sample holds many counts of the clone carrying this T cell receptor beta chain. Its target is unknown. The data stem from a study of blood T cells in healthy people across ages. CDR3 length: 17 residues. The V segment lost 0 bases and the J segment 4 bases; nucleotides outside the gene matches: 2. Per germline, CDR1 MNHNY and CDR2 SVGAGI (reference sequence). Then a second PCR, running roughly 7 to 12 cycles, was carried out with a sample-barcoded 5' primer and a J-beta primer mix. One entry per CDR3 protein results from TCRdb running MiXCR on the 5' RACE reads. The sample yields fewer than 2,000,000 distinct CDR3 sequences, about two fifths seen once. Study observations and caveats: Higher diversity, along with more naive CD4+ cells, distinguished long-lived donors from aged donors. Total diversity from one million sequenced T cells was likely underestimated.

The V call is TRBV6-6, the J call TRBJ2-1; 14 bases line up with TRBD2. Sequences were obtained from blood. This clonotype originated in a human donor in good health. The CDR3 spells CASSYSGLAGVYNEQFF. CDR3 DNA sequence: TGTGCCAGCAGTTACTCGGGACTAGCGGGGGTATACAATGAGCAGTTCTTC.